This paragraph reports one T cell receptor (beta chain). Its matching antigen is unknown. An end of the junction differs from the germline gene, which may be a read error. It was about 10 milliliters of peripheral blood that were drawn from each donor. This record comes from a study of blood T cells in healthy people across ages. This CDR3 region has 17 residues. Germline values: CDR1 GTSNPN, CDR2 SVGIG (reference sequence). Study results and limitations: PBMCs that were unsorted prevented a conclusive naive versus antigen-experienced comparison.

Through a sample-barcoded 5' primer and a J-beta primer mix, a second PCR was run for 7 to 11 cycles. Every single cDNA molecule received a tag from a template-switch adaptor with 12 random nucleotides. TCRdb ran MiXCR on the 5' RACE reads and lists one entry per CDR3 protein. Among around 2 million distinct CDR3 sequences, more than 35% were seen once, and the ten largest hold 23%. The specimen sequenced was blood. This receptor was taken from a human donor in good health. The chain uses TRBV30 and TRBJ2-6, with 7 positions matching TRBD2. The CDR3 spells CAWSQTGGSSGANVRTF. The CDR3 nucleotides read TGTGCCTGGAGTCAGACCGGCGGGAGCTCTGGGGCCAACGTCCGGACTTTC.